The 13 T cell receptor beta chains in this list originate from one sample, sequenced in a study of quantifying T cell responses using KT2 cells. Across the whole study: Reverse transcription used primers in the TCR alpha and beta constant regions.

An oligo carrying a UMI was ligated to the cDNA 3' end. An equimolar mix of RC1.1 and RC1.2 primed the beta chain across TRBC1 and TRBC2. TCRdb called the UMI-ligation and nested PCR reads again in MiXCR, with one record for every CDR3 protein. The data contain 42,000 or so distinct CDR3 sequences, 17% of them singletons. Material for sequencing was PBMCs spiked with cells of the T cell clone KT2. The receptors derive from a human donor.

This clonotype has just a few counts. This chain connects TRBV6-6 to TRBJ2-5; D is possibly TRBD2 (7 bases). The CDR3 totals 14 residues. V dropped 3 bases and J dropped 5 bases, with 13 bases sitting between them. The germline gives CDR1 MNHNY, CDR2 SVGAGI (reference sequence). Here the CDR3 reads CASSYGGGAETQYF. CDR3 in DNA: TGTGCCAGCAGTTATGGCGGGGGCGCGGAGACCCAGTACTTC.

This clonotype occurred a few times. The chain joins TRBV12-3 or TRBV12-4 to TRBJ2-1; D is perhaps TRBD1 (5 bases). This CDR3 region has 11 residues. The V and J ends lost 8 bases and 10 bases respectively, with 12 bases between them. This CDR3 is CASGRGREQFF. CDR3 in DNA: TGTGCCAGCGGTAGGGGCAGGGAGCAGTTCTTC.

In this sample, this clonotype turned up a few times. The chain combines TRBV5-1 with TRBJ2-1; D remains ambiguous. V lost 2 bases to trimming and J lost 1 base, with 10 bases between them. CDR3 length equals 15 residues. Looked up from germline, CDR1 is SGHRS and CDR2 is YFSETQ. CDR3 loop: CASSFQQKSYNEQFF. The CDR3 region has the DNA TGCGCCAGCAGCTTCCAGCAGAAATCCTACAATGAGCAGTTCTTC.

The J gene is TRBJ2-7, the V gene TRBV3-1, with 11 bases aligning to TRBD2. J gave up 2 bases and V 4 bases, and 13 bases lay outside the gene matches. The germline CDR1 and CDR2 sequences are LGHDT and YNNKEL (reference sequence). This CDR3 comprises 18 residues. CDR3 amino acids: CASSRRIAGGPNTYEQYF. The CDR3 DNA reads TGTGCCAGCAGCCGACGCATAGCGGGAGGGCCGAACACCTACGAGCAGTACTTC.

This clonotype turned up a few times. CDR3: CATSDFGTGGKYNEQFF. CDR3 coding DNA: TGTGCCACCAGTGATTTTGGGACCGGGGGCAAGTACAATGAGCAGTTCTTC. The chain employs TRBV24-1 and TRBJ2-1; D might be TRBD1 or TRBD2, each matching 6 bases. The V gene's germline CDR1 is KGHDR and CDR2 SFDVKD. The CDR3 loop spans 17 amino acids. Trimming left V 1 base short and J 4 bases short, with 16 bases between.

This clonotype has only a few counts. Here the CDR3 reads CASSLYYRGTDTQYF. The CDR3 DNA reads as TGTGCCAGCAGTTTATACTACAGGGGGACAGATACGCAGTATTTT. The chain joins TRBV27 to TRBJ2-3; 8 bases are a match to TRBD1. The V gene's germline CDR1 is MNHEY and CDR2 SMNVEV (reference sequence). The CDR3 spans 15 residues. The V and J ends lost 1 base and 3 bases, in that order; junction bases with no gene match: 3.

This clonotype appeared a few times. The rearrangement joins TRBV15 to TRBJ1-2; the D is unclear. V lost 0 bases and J 8 bases, leaving 10 bases between the germline ends. This CDR3 comprises 13 residues. The germline gives CDR1 LNHNV, CDR2 YYDKDF (reference sequence). The CDR3, as DNA: TGTGCCACCAGCAGAGATAGACGGCCGGGCTACACCTTC. It encodes CATSRDRRPGYTF.

The chain has TRBV5-1 and TRBJ1-6, with a weak D call TRBD1 (5 bases). The CDR3 has 14 residues. The V gene lost 2 bases and the J gene lost 10 bases, with 13 bases spanning the gap. Germline V gene lookup returns CDR1 SGHRS and CDR2 YFSETQ. Here the CDR3 reads CASSLPGRDSPLHF. CDR3 nucleotide sequence: TGCGCCAGCAGCTTACCGGGACGCGACTCACCCCTCCACTTT.

The V gene is TRBV14, the J gene TRBJ2-1; 13 nucleotides align to TRBD2. This CDR3 is built from 16 residues. Per the germline V gene, CDR1 is SGHDN and CDR2 is FVKESK. Trimming removed 4 bases from V and 8 bases from J; junction bases left unmatched: 8. The CDR3, as DNA: TGTGCCAGCAGCCGGCCGGGACTAGCGGGACTCTATGAGCAGTTCTTC. As protein: CASSRPGLAGLYEQFF. The variable domain in full, completed from reference TRBV14 and TRBJ2-1, reads EAGVTQFPSHSVIEKGQTVTLRCDPISGHDNLYWYRRVMGKEIKFLLHFVKESKQDESGMPNNRFLAERTGGTYSTLKVQPAELEDSGVYFCASSRPGLAGLYEQFFGPGTRLTVL.

This clonotype was found many times. The V and J genes are TRBV20-1 and TRBJ2-3; D gene ambiguous. Trimming took 7 bases from V and 2 from J, leaving 16 bases between them. Germline CDR1 is DFQATT and CDR2 is SNEGSKA (reference sequence). The CDR3 runs 14 residues. Here the CDR3 reads CSVRAAAVTDTQYF. DNA of the CDR3: TGCAGTGTCAGAGCCGCAGCAGTCACAGATACGCAGTATTTT.

This chain uses TRBV20-1 with TRBJ1-1; D ambiguous. CDR1 and CDR2 (germline): DFQATT, SNEGSKA (reference sequence). With 0 bases removed from V and 2 bases from J, the gap between germline ends came to 10 bases. The CDR3 sequence is 14 residues long. The DNA for the CDR3 is TGCAGTGCTAGAGATTATCAGATAAACACTGAAGCTTTCTTT. This translates into CSARDYQINTEAFF.

This clonotype was seen many times. This rearrangement joins TRBV7-3 to TRBJ2-1; the match to TRBD2 covers 8 bases. Germline V gene data show CDR1 as SGHTA and CDR2 as FQGTGA. The CDR3 sequence is 15 residues long. V shed 5 bases, J shed 0 bases, and the junction held 3 bases outside the gene matches. The CDR3 loop is CASSAGGVSYNEQFF. The CDR3, as DNA: TGTGCCAGCAGCGCCGGGGGGGTCTCCTACAATGAGCAGTTCTTC.

A few counts support this clonotype. The rearrangement joins TRBV19 to TRBJ1-1; 8 bases fit TRBD1. V shed 5 bases, J shed 4 bases, and the junction held 9 bases outside the gene matches. CDR1 and CDR2 from the germline V gene are LNHDA and SQIVND (reference sequence). CDR3 size: 15 residues. The chain's CDR3 is CASSGPGGAGTEAFF. The DNA of the CDR3 is TGTGCCAGTAGTGGCCCAGGGGGCGCGGGCACTGAAGCTTTCTTT. Based on the CDR3 plus reference TRBV19 and TRBJ1-1, the full variable domain is DGGITQSPKYLFRKEGQNVTLSCEQNLNHDAMYWYRQDPGQGLRLIYYSQIVNDFQKGDIAEGYSVSREKKESFPLTVTSAQKNPTAFYLCASSGPGGAGTEAFFGQGTRLTVV.